These 14 T cell receptor beta chains were all obtained from the same sample, sequenced in a study of blood T cells in healthy people across ages. A J-beta primer mix and a sample-barcoded 5' primer were used in a second PCR of about 7 to 11 cycles. TCRdb reprocessed the 5' RACE reads via MiXCR and lists one record per CDR3 protein. The sample holds under 2 million distinct CDR3 sequences, 34% seen once. The sample consisted of blood. The receptors stem from a woman aged 30 to 39 in good health.

V and J are TRBV7-9 and TRBJ2-7, with TRBD2 matching 11 bases. The CDR3 extends over 14 amino acids. The trim removed 4 bases at V and 5 bases at J, leaving 4 bases unmatched. Germline V lookup: CDR1 SEHNR, CDR2 FQNEAQ (reference sequence). This chain's CDR3 is CASSSLAGAHEQYF. The CDR3 DNA sequence: TGTGCCAGCAGCTCACTAGCGGGAGCTCACGAGCAGTACTTC.

The J gene is TRBJ2-5, the V gene TRBV28, with 11 bases aligning to TRBD1. The J call may be mistaken, given a closer DNA end match to TRBJ2-7. The CDR3 contains 17 residues. Germline values: CDR1 MDHEN, CDR2 SYDVKM. Here the CDR3 DNA reads TGTGCCAGCAGTTCAAGCTGGGGACAGGGGGTTAGGTACGAGCAGTACTTC. It encodes CASSSSWGQGVRYEQYF.

J is TRBJ2-1 and V is TRBV14; no clear D. Trimming pared 9 bases from V and 3 bases from J, leaving 15 bases between. CDR3 length: 14 residues. Germline CDR1 SGHDN, CDR2 FVKESK. The CDR3 coding sequence is TGTGCCAGTAACAGCGCCTCCGTCTACAATGAGCAGTTCTTC. It codes for CASNSASVYNEQFF.

This rearrangement joins TRBV4-2 to TRBJ1-5; weak D call: TRBD1 (6 bases). The V end lost 3 bases, the J end lost 7 bases, and 13 bases lay between the germline ends. The CDR3 totals 14 residues. CDR1 and CDR2 from the germline V gene are LGHNA and YNFKEQ. CDR3 DNA: TGTGCCAGCAGCCATACAGGGATTGGACAGCCCCAGCATTTT. Amino acids: CASSHTGIGQPQHF.

This clonotype showed up just a few times. The chain joins TRBV28 to TRBJ2-5; D gene uncertain. This CDR3 contains 10 residues. The V end lost 7 bases, the J end lost 4 bases, and 4 bases lay between the germline ends. Germline V gene sequence: CDR1 MDHEN, CDR2 SYDVKM. The CDR3 is CASKGETQYF. The CDR3, as DNA: TGTGCCAGCAAGGGAGAGACCCAGTACTTC.

This chain uses TRBV7-3 with TRBJ1-1; D gene unclear. This CDR3 is 14 amino acids long. The germline V gene encodes CDR1 SGHTA and CDR2 FQGTGA. V was clipped by 3 bases and J by 0 bases, with 8 bases between them. This chain's CDR3 is CASSFQAVNTEAFF. CDR3 DNA: TGTGCCAGCAGCTTTCAGGCCGTGAACACTGAAGCTTTCTTT.

By its share, this clonotype is medium-sized (0.01 to 0.1%). This CDR3 reads CASRPHPDSYNEQFF. The CDR3 DNA sequence: TGTGCCAGCAGGCCCCACCCGGACAGTTACAATGAGCAGTTCTTC. The chain carries TRBV4-2 and TRBJ2-1, with a weak D call TRBD1 (6 bases). The V and J ends lost 6 bases and 4 bases respectively, with 16 bases between them. This CDR3 spans 15 amino acids. Germline-derived CDR1 and CDR2 are LGHNA and YNFKEQ.

This clonotype was counted a few times. One end of the junction varies from germline; a read error may be responsible. V is TRBV10-3 and J is TRBJ1-1; D remains unclear. The CDR3 runs 15 residues. CDR1 and CDR2 (germline): ENHRY, SYGVKD. CDR3 sequence (DNA): TGTGCCACGCGAGAGGAGTTCCCAATGAACACTGGAGCTTTCTTT. It yields the protein CATREEFPMNTGAFF.

The chain is built from TRBV3-1 and TRBJ2-1, with D possibly matching TRBD1 (6 bases). The germline V and J ends were trimmed by 1 base and 5 bases, with 9 bases remaining between them. Germline loops: CDR1 LGHDT, CDR2 YNNKEL (reference sequence). The CDR3 consists of 14 residues. The CDR3 DNA reads as TGTGCCAGCAGCCAAGGACAGGTGGACAATGAGCAGTTCTTC. Its translation: CASSQGQVDNEQFF.

This clonotype was detected only a few times. The chain recombines TRBV2 with TRBJ1-6; no definite D call. Trimming shortened V by 0 bases and J by 7 bases, and 4 bases separated the two germline ends. There are 13 residues in the CDR3. Germline CDR1 and CDR2: SNHLY and FYNNEI. The CDR3 coding sequence is TGTGCCAGCAGTGAAGCGCTCAATTCACCCCTCCACTTT. This gives the protein CASSEALNSPLHF.

The V and J genes are TRBV4-2 and TRBJ2-5; 9 bases align to TRBD1. The J call may be in error: the DNA end matches TRBJ2-7 better. In germline, CDR1 is LGHNA, CDR2 YNFKEQ. The CDR3 contains 15 residues. As DNA, the CDR3 is TGTGCCGGCGCAAAATCACAGGGGGCCGGCTACGAGCAGTACTTC. Translation: CAGAKSQGAGYEQYF.

CDR3 coding DNA: TGTGCCAGCAGTTTAGAGGTAGCGGGGGGGCGGATTGAGCAGTTCTTC. Protein product: CASSLEVAGGRIEQFF. The chain employs TRBV12-3 or TRBV12-4 and TRBJ2-1; 11 bases map to TRBD2. After removal of 1 base from V and 9 bases from J, the junction contained 8 bases not matched to a gene. The CDR3 is 16 residues long.

The CDR3 protein is CASSGLAGGIPDTQYF. The DNA for the CDR3 is TGTGCCAGCAGCGGACTAGCGGGGGGGATACCAGATACGCAGTATTTT. The rearrangement uses TRBV9 and TRBJ2-3; 14 bases are a match to TRBD2. Germline CDR1 SGDLS, CDR2 YYNGEE. The CDR3 runs 16 residues. The V gene end was trimmed by 3 bases and the J gene end by 4 bases; junction bases not matched to a gene: 4.

The V call is TRBV7-2, the J call TRBJ1-4; a weak D match, TRBD1 (6 bases). The V gene's germline CDR1 is SGHTA and CDR2 FQGNSA. V lost 5 bases and J lost 5, with 9 bases in between. The CDR3 length is 13 residues. CDR3: CASSQGQNEKLFF. The CDR3 DNA reads TGTGCCAGCAGCCAAGGACAGAATGAAAAACTGTTTTTT.